The sequence of this TCR beta chain was determined in a study of T cells in Graves' hyperthyroidism and ophthalmopathy. Amplification targeted TCR beta CDR3 regions from RNA transcripts. First-round RT-PCR with HTBI primers amplified the TCR CDR3 region. In TCRdb, the multiplex PCR reads were re-called with MiXCR into one record per CDR3 protein. The sample carries about 270,000 distinct CDR3 sequences, less than 30% recorded once. PBMCs were sourced from around 10 ml fresh peripheral blood. V shed 2 bases and J shed 0 bases, with 14 bases lying between them. CDR3 length: 16 amino acids. Germline CDR1 and CDR2: SGHRS and YFSETQ. This clonotype came up many times. Its specificity is unknown. Regarding the study as a whole: Blood held most thyroid clonotypes expanded above 0.001 frequency. Prediction of ophthalmopathy progression came a median roughly 6.7 months pre-onset.

The rearrangement uses TRBV5-1 and TRBJ1-1; D is uncertain. The receptor's source is a man between 35 and 55 years old with Graves' hyperthyroidism that later progressed to Graves' ophthalmopathy. The sequencing sample was made of blood. CDR3 in DNA: TGCGCCAGCAGCTTTCACCTCCTAACCATGAACACTGAAGCTTTCTTT. It translates to CASSFHLLTMNTEAFF.